This is a list of T cell receptor beta chains from one sample in a study of cytomegalovirus exposure and HLA in healthy donors. TCRdb keeps only in-frame clones here, not all; method: immunoSEQ multiplex PCR. This sample has about 82,000 clones, with 74% found just once. The sample comprised PBMCs. These receptors all stem from a man aged 35 to 55 in good health and CMV-seropositive. Each CDR3 is given with its conserved first and last residue. A D gene is named only where the DNA matches it firmly. Where a row states a size, it is once, few, many or the class of an expanded clone; other rows omit it.

clone_size: once
v_call: TRBV2
d_call: TRBD2
j_call: TRBJ2-5
cdr3_length: 14
cdr3_nt: TGTGCCAGCCGCGGGACTAGCAGCATAGAGACCCAGTACTTC
cdr3_aa: CASRGTSSIETQYF

clone_size: -
v_call: TRBV28
d_call: -
j_call: TRBJ1-1
cdr3_length: 14
cdr3_nt: TGTGCCAGCAGTTTTGCAGGGCTGAACACTGAAGCTTTCTTT
cdr3_aa: CASSFAGLNTEAFF

clone_size: -
v_call: TRBV25-1
d_call: TRBD1
j_call: TRBJ1-2
cdr3_length: 13
cdr3_nt: TGTGCCAGCAGTGCCGGACAGGGTCGTGGCTACACCTTC
cdr3_aa: CASSAGQGRGYTF

clone_size: few
v_call: TRBV28
d_call: -
j_call: TRBJ2-3
cdr3_length: 15
cdr3_nt: TGTGCCAGCAACTCCCACGCGGTGGCCACAGATACGCAGTATTTT
cdr3_aa: CASNSHAVATDTQYF

clone_size: -
v_call: TRBV4-1
d_call: -
j_call: TRBJ2-1
cdr3_length: 15
cdr3_nt: TGCGCCAGCAGCCTTCAAGGGGGAATAGTGGATGAGCAGTTCTTC
cdr3_aa: CASSLQGGIVDEQFF

clone_size: -
v_call: TRBV6-4
d_call: -
j_call: TRBJ2-3
cdr3_length: 15
cdr3_nt: TGTGCCAGCAGTGACTCAGGGGGGGCAATAGATACGCAGTATTTT
cdr3_aa: CASSDSGGAIDTQYF

clone_size: -
v_call: TRBV9
d_call: TRBD1
j_call: TRBJ1-1
cdr3_length: 14
cdr3_nt: TGTGCCAGCAGCCGGGACAGGGTTATTACTGAAGCTTTCTTT
cdr3_aa: CASSRDRVITEAFF

clone_size: -
v_call: TRBV28
d_call: TRBD1
j_call: TRBJ2-7
cdr3_length: 17
cdr3_nt: TGTGCCAGCCTCCCCCGGACAGGGACAAGAGGTTTTGACGAGCAGTACTTC
cdr3_aa: CASLPRTGTRGFDEQYF

clone_size: once
v_call: TRBV9
d_call: TRBD1
j_call: TRBJ1-4
cdr3_length: 15
cdr3_nt: TGTGCCAGCAGCATAGGGACAGGGGTAAATGAAAAACTGTTTTTT
cdr3_aa: CASSIGTGVNEKLFF

clone_size: -
v_call: TRBV10-3
d_call: TRBD1
j_call: TRBJ1-2
cdr3_length: 13
cdr3_nt: TGTGCCATCAGGACAGGGGAAAGCTATGGCTACACCTTC
cdr3_aa: CAIRTGESYGYTF

clone_size: -
v_call: TRBV10-2
d_call: TRBD1
j_call: TRBJ1-1
cdr3_length: 15
cdr3_nt: TGCGCCAGCAGTGAGTTTGACAGGGGGCACACTGAAGCTTTCTTT
cdr3_aa: CASSEFDRGHTEAFF

clone_size: medium-sized
v_call: TRBV7-8
d_call: -
j_call: TRBJ1-1
cdr3_length: 13
cdr3_nt: TGTGCCAGCGGGACTGACAGGAACACTGAAGCTTTCTTT
cdr3_aa: CASGTDRNTEAFF

clone_size: -
v_call: TRBV4-1
d_call: -
j_call: TRBJ2-2
cdr3_length: 14
cdr3_nt: TGCGCCAGCAGCCAAGTTCGGGAGACCGGGGAGCTGTTTTTT
cdr3_aa: CASSQVRETGELFF

clone_size: -
v_call: TRBV5-1
d_call: TRBD1
j_call: TRBJ2-2
cdr3_length: 16
cdr3_nt: TGCGCCAGCAGCTCGAACGGACAGGGTAACACCGGGGAGCTGTTTTTT
cdr3_aa: CASSSNGQGNTGELFF

clone_size: -
v_call: TRBV7-9
d_call: TRBD1
j_call: TRBJ2-7
cdr3_length: 14
cdr3_nt: TGTGCCAGCAGCGACGGGGACAGTCCGTACGAGCAGTACTTC
cdr3_aa: CASSDGDSPYEQYF

clone_size: -
v_call: TRBV5-1
d_call: -
j_call: TRBJ1-2
cdr3_length: 14
cdr3_nt: TGCGCCAGCAGCTTGGAGCCGGGTGGTAATGGCTACACCTTC
cdr3_aa: CASSLEPGGNGYTF

clone_size: -
v_call: TRBV9
d_call: -
j_call: TRBJ2-1
cdr3_length: 15
cdr3_nt: TGTGCCAGCAGCCCTCTAGTAAGCTCCTACAATGAGCAGTTCTTC
cdr3_aa: CASSPLVSSYNEQFF

clone_size: once
v_call: TRBV10-2
d_call: TRBD2
j_call: TRBJ2-3
cdr3_length: 16
cdr3_nt: TGCGCCAGTCACAGCGGGAGATTCCGTAGCACAGATACGCAGTATTTT
cdr3_aa: CASHSGRFRSTDTQYF

clone_size: -
v_call: TRBV20-1
d_call: -
j_call: TRBJ1-2
cdr3_length: 11
cdr3_nt: TGCAGTGTTCGGGACATCTATGGCTACACCTTC
cdr3_aa: CSVRDIYGYTF

clone_size: -
v_call: TRBV11-2
d_call: -
j_call: TRBJ2-2
cdr3_length: 14
cdr3_nt: TGTGCCAGCAGCTTACCAGGGAACACCGGGGAGCTGTTTTTT
cdr3_aa: CASSLPGNTGELFF

clone_size: -
v_call: TRBV6-6
d_call: -
j_call: TRBJ1-2
cdr3_length: 14
cdr3_nt: TGTGCCAGCAGTTATGACCTTTTTACTAGTGGCTACACCTTC
cdr3_aa: CASSYDLFTSGYTF

clone_size: few
v_call: TRBV9
d_call: TRBD1
j_call: TRBJ1-2
cdr3_length: 16
cdr3_nt: TGTGCCAGCAGCACGACAGGGGGTAGTGCTAACTATGGCTACACCTTC
cdr3_aa: CASSTTGGSANYGYTF

clone_size: -
v_call: TRBV7-6
d_call: -
j_call: TRBJ1-1
cdr3_length: 15
cdr3_nt: TGTGCCAGCAGTTTCAAGGATAGCCCGAACACTGAAGCTTTCTTT
cdr3_aa: CASSFKDSPNTEAFF

clone_size: -
v_call: TRBV19
d_call: -
j_call: TRBJ1-2
cdr3_length: 13
cdr3_nt: TGTGCCAGTACCAGGACAGTAAACTATGGCTACACCTTC
cdr3_aa: CASTRTVNYGYTF

clone_size: -
v_call: TRBV4-3
d_call: TRBD1
j_call: TRBJ1-2
cdr3_length: 16
cdr3_nt: TGCGCCAGCAGCGAGGAGACAGGGGTGACAAGGTATGGCTACACCTTC
cdr3_aa: CASSEETGVTRYGYTF

clone_size: -
v_call: TRBV27
d_call: -
j_call: TRBJ1-1
cdr3_length: 13
cdr3_nt: TGTGCCAGCAGTCCCCGACAGAACACTGAAGCTTTCTTT
cdr3_aa: CASSPRQNTEAFF

clone_size: -
v_call: TRBV7-2
d_call: -
j_call: TRBJ2-7
cdr3_length: 15
cdr3_nt: TGTGCCAGCAGCCGGAGGGGTTCAGGGAGCCACGAGCAGTACTTC
cdr3_aa: CASSRRGSGSHEQYF

clone_size: -
v_call: TRBV2
d_call: TRBD1
j_call: TRBJ1-2
cdr3_length: 14
cdr3_nt: TGTGCCAGCAGTCCCGGGACAGGGGGCTCTGGCTACACCTTC
cdr3_aa: CASSPGTGGSGYTF

clone_size: once
v_call: TRBV9
d_call: -
j_call: TRBJ2-3
cdr3_length: 15
cdr3_nt: TGTGCCAGCAGCCCCCGGACAGACCCCACAGATACGCAGTATTTT
cdr3_aa: CASSPRTDPTDTQYF

clone_size: -
v_call: TRBV7-9
d_call: -
j_call: TRBJ2-7
cdr3_length: 12
cdr3_nt: TGTGCCAGCAGCTTATCTAATCTAGAGCAGTACTTC
cdr3_aa: CASSLSNLEQYF

clone_size: -
v_call: TRBV19
d_call: -
j_call: TRBJ2-5
cdr3_length: 13
cdr3_nt: TGTGCCAGTAGTACACAGGGTTTAGAGACCCAGTACTTC
cdr3_aa: CASSTQGLETQYF

clone_size: few
v_call: TRBV11-2
d_call: TRBD1
j_call: TRBJ2-2
cdr3_length: 15
cdr3_nt: TGTGCCAGCGGACCCTTGGACAGGACGACCGGGGAGCTGTTTTTT
cdr3_aa: CASGPLDRTTGELFF

clone_size: -
v_call: TRBV7-8
d_call: -
j_call: TRBJ2-1
cdr3_length: 17
cdr3_nt: TGTGCCAGCAGCTTAGGCCAGCGGAGAGGGTCCTACAATGAGCAGTTCTTC
cdr3_aa: CASSLGQRRGSYNEQFF

clone_size: -
v_call: TRBV11-2
d_call: TRBD2
j_call: TRBJ2-1
cdr3_length: 15
cdr3_nt: TGTGCCAGCAGCTTGGCGGGGGTTATATACAATGAGCAGTTCTTC
cdr3_aa: CASSLAGVIYNEQFF

clone_size: -
v_call: TRBV5-1
d_call: -
j_call: TRBJ1-1
cdr3_length: 12
cdr3_nt: TGCGCCAGCAGCTCCAGGGGAAATGAAGCTTTCTTT
cdr3_aa: CASSSRGNEAFF

clone_size: -
v_call: TRBV9
d_call: -
j_call: TRBJ2-3
cdr3_length: 16
cdr3_nt: TGTGCCAGCAGCGTAGTGGAGGGAGAAAGAGGGGATACGCAGTATTTT
cdr3_aa: CASSVVEGERGDTQYF

clone_size: few
v_call: TRBV6-4
d_call: TRBD2
j_call: TRBJ2-3
cdr3_length: 16
cdr3_nt: TGTGCCAGCAGTGGTTCAGCGGGAGTGGGGGCAGATACGCAGTATTTT
cdr3_aa: CASSGSAGVGADTQYF

clone_size: once
v_call: TRBV10-1
d_call: TRBD2
j_call: TRBJ2-1
cdr3_length: 15
cdr3_nt: TGCGCCAGCAGTACCGTAGCGGGGGGGTTCAATGAGCAGTTCTTC
cdr3_aa: CASSTVAGGFNEQFF